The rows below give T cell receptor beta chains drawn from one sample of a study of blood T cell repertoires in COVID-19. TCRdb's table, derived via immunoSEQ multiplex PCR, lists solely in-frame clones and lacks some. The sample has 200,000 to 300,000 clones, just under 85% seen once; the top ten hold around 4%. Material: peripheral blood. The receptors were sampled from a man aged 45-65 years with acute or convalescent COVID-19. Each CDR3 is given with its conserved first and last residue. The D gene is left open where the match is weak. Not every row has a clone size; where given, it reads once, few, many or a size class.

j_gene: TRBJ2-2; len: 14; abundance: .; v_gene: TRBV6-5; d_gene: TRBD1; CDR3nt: TGTGCCAGCACCGAGAGGACAGGGACCGGGGAGCTGTTTTTT; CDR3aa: CASTERTGTGELFF
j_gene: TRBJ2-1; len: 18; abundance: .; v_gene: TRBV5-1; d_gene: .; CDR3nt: TGCGCCAGCAGCCCCCCCGGCGGCGGTGGGAGAGGCGGTAATGAGCAGTTCTTC; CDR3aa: CASSPPGGGGRGGNEQFF
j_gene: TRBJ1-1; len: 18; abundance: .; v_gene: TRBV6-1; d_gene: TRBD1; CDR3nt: TGTGCCAGCAGTGACGGGACAGGGGGAAGCATTATGAACACTGAAGCTTTCTTT; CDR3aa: CASSDGTGGSIMNTEAFF
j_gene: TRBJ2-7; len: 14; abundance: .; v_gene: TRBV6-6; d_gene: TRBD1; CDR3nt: TGTGCCAGCAGTTACAACAGGGGTGCCTACGAGCAGTACTTC; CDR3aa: CASSYNRGAYEQYF
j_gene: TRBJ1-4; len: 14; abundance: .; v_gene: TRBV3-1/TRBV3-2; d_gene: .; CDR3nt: TGTGCCAGCAGCCAGGGCTCAACTAATGAAAAACTGTTTTTT; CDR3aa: CASSQGSTNEKLFF
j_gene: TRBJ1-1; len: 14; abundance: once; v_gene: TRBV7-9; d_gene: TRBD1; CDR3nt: TGTGCCAGCAGTCAGGGACAGGTGTACACTGAAGCTTTCTTT; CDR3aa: CASSQGQVYTEAFF
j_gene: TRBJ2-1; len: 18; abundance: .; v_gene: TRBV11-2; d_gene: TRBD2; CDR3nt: TGTGCCAGCAGCTTAAGCCGCGGTAGCGGGGGGGCCTACAATGAGCAGTTCTTC; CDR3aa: CASSLSRGSGGAYNEQFF
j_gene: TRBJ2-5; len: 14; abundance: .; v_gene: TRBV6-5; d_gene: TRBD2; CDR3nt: TGTGCCAGCAGTCTAGCGGGCTGGCAAGAGACCCAGTACTTC; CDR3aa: CASSLAGWQETQYF
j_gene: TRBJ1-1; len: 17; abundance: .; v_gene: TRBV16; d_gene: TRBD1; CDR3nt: TGTGCCAGCAGCCCGATCCAAGCCGGGACAGGGGGCACTGAAGCTTTCTTT; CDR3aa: CASSPIQAGTGGTEAFF
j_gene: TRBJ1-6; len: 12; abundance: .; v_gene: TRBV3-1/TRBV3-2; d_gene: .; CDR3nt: TGTGCCAGCAGTACCCAGAATTCACCCCTCCACTTT; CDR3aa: CASSTQNSPLHF
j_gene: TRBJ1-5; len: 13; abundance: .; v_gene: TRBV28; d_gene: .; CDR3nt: TGTGCCAGTCGGGGGGGTAGCAATCAGCCCCAGCATTTT; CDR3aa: CASRGGSNQPQHF